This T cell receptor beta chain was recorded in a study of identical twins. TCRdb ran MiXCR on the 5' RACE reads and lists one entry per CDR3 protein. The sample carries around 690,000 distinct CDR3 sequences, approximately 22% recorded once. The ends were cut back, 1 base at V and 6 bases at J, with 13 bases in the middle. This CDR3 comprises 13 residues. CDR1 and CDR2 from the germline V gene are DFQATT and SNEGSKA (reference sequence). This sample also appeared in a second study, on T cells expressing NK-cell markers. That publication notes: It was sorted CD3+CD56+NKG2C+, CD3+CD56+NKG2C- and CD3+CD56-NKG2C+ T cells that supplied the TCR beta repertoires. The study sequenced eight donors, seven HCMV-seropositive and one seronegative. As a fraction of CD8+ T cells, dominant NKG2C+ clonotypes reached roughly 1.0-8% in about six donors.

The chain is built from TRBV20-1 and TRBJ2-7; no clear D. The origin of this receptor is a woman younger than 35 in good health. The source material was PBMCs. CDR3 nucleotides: TGCAGTGCTAGAGTCTCACAAGGGCGCGAGCAGTACTTC. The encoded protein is CSARVSQGREQYF.